The 28 T cell receptor beta chains in this list originate from one sample, sequenced in a study of CD8+ T cells in alopecia areata. Extracted from the samples, RNA was reverse transcribed into cDNA to serve as the sequencing template. TCRdb's copy holds only in-frame clones and misses some; the assay was immunoSEQ multiplex PCR. The table records roughly 73,000 clones, 25% to 30% of them present only once. Treatment noted: oral pan-JAK inhibitor, 5-10 mg twice daily. Specimen: CD8+ T cells sorted from blood, collected at week 4, from a patient treated with tofacitinib. All receptors come from a human donor with alopecia areata.

This sequence joins TRBV27 and TRBJ2-3; D remains unclear. The V gene lost 2 bases and the J gene lost 5 bases, with 2 bases spanning the gap. Germline CDR1 is MNHEY and CDR2 is SMNVEV (reference sequence). There are 11 residues in the CDR3. In DNA, the CDR3 is TGTGCCAGCAGTTTAGGAGATACGCAGTATTTT. Residues: CASSLGDTQYF.

The chain employs TRBV5-1 and TRBJ2-5, with 11 nucleotides matching TRBD1. Germline CDR1 is SGHRS and CDR2 is YFSETQ. J lost 3 bases, V lost 3 bases, and 1 base had no gene match. CDR3 length: 14 amino acids. For the CDR3, the DNA is TGCGCCAGCAGCTGGGACAGGGGGAAAGAGACCCAGTACTTC. The encoded protein is CASSWDRGKETQYF.

This clone was detected only a few times. The chain uses TRBV30 and TRBJ2-2; 8 nucleotides align to TRBD1. Germline V gene data show CDR1 as GTSNPN and CDR2 as SVGIG (reference sequence). The CDR3 consists of 15 residues. V dropped 1 base and J dropped 6; count of bases not matched to a gene: 7. CDR3 sequence (DNA): TGTGCCTGGAGTGGTGGACAGGGTACAGCCGGGGAGCTGTTTTTT. Translation gives CAWSGGQGTAGELFF.

The chain recombines TRBV27 with TRBJ1-2, with 10 bases lining up with TRBD1. The CDR3 length is 17 residues. In germline, CDR1 is MNHEY, CDR2 SMNVEV (reference sequence). J gave up 7 bases and V 4 bases, and 15 bases lay outside the gene matches. The CDR3, as DNA: TGTGCCAGCAGTTCATACGCCGGGACAGGGGACCGGTTTGGCTACACCTTC. Its translation: CASSSYAGTGDRFGYTF.

The DNA for the CDR3 is TGCAGCGTTGAAGCCCTCGGGACAGGGGGCCTTTCCTACGAGCAGTACTTC. The encoded protein is CSVEALGTGGLSYEQYF. This chain joins TRBV29-1 and TRBJ2-7; 12 bases fit TRBD1. Germline V gives CDR1 SQVTM, CDR2 ANQGSEA. Unmatched junction bases numbered 8, after V lost 1 base and J lost 1 base. The CDR3 covers 17 residues.

This sequence joins TRBV15 and TRBJ2-7, with TRBD2 matching 7 bases. The V and J ends lost 8 bases and 7 bases, in that order; junction bases with no gene match: 11. CDR1 is LNHNV and CDR2 is YYDKDF in the germline V gene (reference sequence). The CDR3 spans 13 residues. DNA for the CDR3: TGTGCCACCTCGGGTGGGACTACGTGGGAGCAGTACTTC. Protein product: CATSGGTTWEQYF.

The chain is built from TRBV30 and TRBJ2-3; possibly TRBD2 for D (5 bases). V lost 0 bases and J lost 6, with 13 bases in between. The CDR3 runs 14 residues. Germline assignment: CDR1 GTSNPN and CDR2 SVGIG (reference sequence). CDR3 residues: CAWSVRHPGDTQYF. CDR3 bases: TGTGCCTGGAGTGTGCGCCATCCGGGGGATACGCAGTATTTT.

This clone was picked up a small number of times. The gene calls are TRBV11-2 and TRBJ2-2; D gene unclear. The CDR3 has 13 residues. From germline, CDR1 is SGHAT and CDR2 FQNNGV. The germline V and J ends were trimmed by 1 base and 3 bases, with 3 bases remaining between them. The CDR3 spells CASSLAYTGELFF. CDR3 sequence (DNA): TGTGCCAGCAGCTTAGCGTACACCGGGGAGCTGTTTTTT.

The gene calls are TRBV15 and TRBJ1-5, with no clear D. Trimming removed 0 bases from V and 10 bases from J, with 16 bases in between. There are 15 residues in the CDR3. From germline, CDR1 is LNHNV and CDR2 YYDKDF (reference sequence). Here the CDR3 DNA reads TGTGCCACCAGCAGAGATCGTGGAGGGATCAGCCCCCAGCATTTT. It translates to CATSRDRGGISPQHF. Complete variable domain (other parts from reference TRBV15 and TRBJ1-5): DAMVIQNPRYQVTQFGKPVTLSCSQTLNHNVMYWYQQKSSQAPKLLFHYYDKDFNNEADTPDNFQSRRPNTSFCFLDIRSPGLGDTAMYLCATSRDRGGISPQHFGDGTRLSIL.

The V and J genes are TRBV5-1 and TRBJ1-1; D uncertain. The length of the CDR3 is 12 residues. V was pared by 2 bases and J by 4 bases, with 6 bases between. Germline CDR1 and CDR2: SGHRS and YFSETQ. CDR3 coding DNA: TGCGCCAGCAGCTTTGGATCCACTGAAGCTTTCTTT. Amino acid sequence: CASSFGSTEAFF.

In this sample, this clone turned up a few times. The rearrangement links TRBV4-1 to TRBJ2-2; unclear D gene. V was trimmed by 0 bases and J by 5 bases, leaving 7 bases between them. The CDR3 runs to 14 residues. Per germline, CDR1 MGHRA and CDR2 YSYEKL. The CDR3 nucleotides read TGCGCCAGCAGCCAAGATATGTTTACCGGGGAGCTGTTTTTT. Protein product: CASSQDMFTGELFF.

The rearrangement joins TRBV7-9 to TRBJ1-5, with 10 bases identical to TRBD1. CDR3 size: 16 residues. V dropped 4 bases and J dropped 5; count of bases not matched to a gene: 8. Germline values: CDR1 SEHNR, CDR2 FQNEAQ (reference sequence). The CDR3 loop reads CASSWGTGESHQPQHF. CDR3 sequence (DNA): TGTGCCAGCAGCTGGGGGACAGGGGAGTCCCATCAGCCCCAGCATTTT.

The rearrangement links TRBV11-1 to TRBJ2-4; 8 bases match TRBD1. CDR1 and CDR2 (germline): SGHAT, FQDESV (reference sequence). The CDR3 has 15 residues. The V and J ends lost 1 base and 5 bases, in that order; junction bases with no gene match: 4. The CDR3: CASSLGQGLQNIQYF. The CDR3 nucleotides are TGTGCCAGCAGCTTAGGACAGGGGCTGCAAAACATTCAGTACTTC.

The chain combines TRBV4-1 with TRBJ1-2; a possible D gene is TRBD1 (6 bases). From germline, CDR1 is MGHRA and CDR2 YSYEKL. The CDR3 has 15 residues. V lost 1 base to trimming and J lost 8 bases, with 17 bases between them. CDR3 coding DNA: TGCGCCAGCAGCCAAGGTGAGCGGGGGCAGGACGGCTACACCTTC. Amino acid sequence: CASSQGERGQDGYTF.

The chain links TRBV29-1 to TRBJ2-5, with D unresolved. Germline lookup yields CDR1 SQVTM and CDR2 ANQGSEA. Trimming took off 5 bases at V and 5 bases at J, with 15 bases between the two ends. The CDR3 runs to 13 residues. CDR3 DNA sequence: TGCAGCGTTCCTCCTAAATTTACGGAGACCCAGTACTTC. Amino acid sequence: CSVPPKFTETQYF.

CDR3 in amino acids: CASSRDTEAFF. In nucleotides, the CDR3 is TGTGCCAGCAGTCGGGACACTGAAGCTTTCTTT. This chain uses TRBV7-8 with TRBJ1-1; D is ambiguous. CDR1 SGHVS and CDR2 FQNEAQ come from the germline V gene. Trimming removed 6 bases from V and 3 bases from J, with 5 bases in between. The CDR3 runs to 11 residues.

This clone has more than one count but fewer than ten. This sequence joins TRBV28 and TRBJ2-7; D call uncertain. Deletions cut 8 bases from V and 2 bases from J, with 13 bases between. The CDR3 runs 13 residues. The germline V gene has CDR1 MDHEN and CDR2 SYDVKM. CDR3 loop: CASDGPPTYEQYF. The CDR3 DNA follows: TGTGCCAGCGACGGCCCCCCTACCTACGAGCAGTACTTC.

The chain carries TRBV29-1 and TRBJ2-7, with TRBD2 as a possible D gene (5 bases). Germline V gene data show CDR1 as SQVTM and CDR2 as ANQGSEA. This CDR3 spans 14 amino acids. The V end lost 4 bases, the J end lost 3 bases, and 16 bases lay between the germline ends. CDR3 loop: CSVGDGLEVYEQYF. CDR3 sequence (DNA): TGCAGCGTTGGCGATGGTCTGGAGGTCTACGAGCAGTACTTC.

This clone was observed a handful of times. The genes are TRBV29-1 and TRBJ2-1; TRBD1 or TRBD2 may be the D gene (5 bases each). V lost 6 bases to trimming and J lost 3 bases, with 15 bases between them. CDR3 length equals 14 residues. Per germline, CDR1 SQVTM and CDR2 ANQGSEA. CDR3 sequence: CSVPTRGSYNEQFF. The CDR3 DNA reads as TGCAGCGTCCCCACCCGGGGCAGCTACAATGAGCAGTTCTTC.

With respect to this clone: The junction departs from the called germline gene at one end, perhaps through a read error. J is TRBJ1-2 and V is TRBV11-2; 10 positions match TRBD1. Germline CDR1 reads SGHAT; CDR2 reads FQNNGV. The CDR3 length is 12 residues. The DNA for the CDR3 is TGTGCCAGCAGTCACGACAGGGGGCGCACAGAATTC. Amino acid sequence: CASSHDRGRTEF.

The V and J genes are TRBV30 and TRBJ1-1; no definite D call. The germline V and J ends were trimmed by 0 bases and 0 bases, with 2 bases remaining between them. Germline V gene lookup returns CDR1 GTSNPN and CDR2 SVGIG (reference sequence). The CDR3 contains 12 residues. The CDR3: CAWSVLNTEAFF. In nucleotides, the CDR3 is TGTGCCTGGAGTGTCTTGAACACTGAAGCTTTCTTT.

The chain links TRBV29-1 to TRBJ1-2; tentatively, D is TRBD1 (5 bases). The V end was cut by 7 bases, the J end by 0 bases, with 15 bases between. Germline CDR1 is SQVTM and CDR2 is ANQGSEA. The CDR3 length is 14 residues. CDR3 region: CSGRQEGPNYGYTF. CDR3 nucleotides: TGCAGCGGCCGGCAGGAGGGGCCTAACTATGGCTACACCTTC.

V is TRBV27 and J is TRBJ2-4; possibly TRBD2 for D (6 bases). The CDR3 is 15 residues long. The V and J ends lost 4 bases and 8 bases respectively, with 18 bases between them. In germline, CDR1 is MNHEY, CDR2 SMNVEV (reference sequence). The CDR3 loop reads CASSSLLGGRDIQYF. In nucleotides, the CDR3 is TGTGCCAGCAGTTCCCTCCTGGGAGGAAGGGACATTCAGTACTTC.

This chain joins TRBV29-1 and TRBJ1-1; 7 bases are a match to TRBD1. Trimming at V came to 5 bases and at J to 0 bases, leaving 6 bases not matched to a gene. Germline-derived CDR1 and CDR2 are SQVTM and ANQGSEA. This CDR3 region has 14 residues. In DNA form, the CDR3 reads TGCAGCGTTACAGGGGCCGCTATGAACACTGAAGCTTTCTTT. Protein product: CSVTGAAMNTEAFF.

A few counts support this clone. This specimen includes other DNA sequences encoding the same CDR3. This chain links TRBV29-1 with TRBJ1-2; tentatively, D is TRBD1 (6 bases). Trimming stripped 6 bases from V and 0 bases from J, with 11 bases between. The V gene's germline CDR1 is SQVTM and CDR2 ANQGSEA. There are 13 residues in the CDR3. The CDR3: CSVGGAANYGYTF. DNA for the CDR3: TGCAGCGTCGGGGGGGCCGCTAACTATGGCTACACCTTC.

The chain has TRBV28 and TRBJ2-7; D is unresolved. The CDR3 is made up of 12 amino acids. The V end was cut by 8 bases, the J end by 4 bases, with 12 bases between. The germline CDR1 and CDR2 sequences are MDHEN and SYDVKM. CDR3 residues: CASFGSWYEQYF. For the CDR3, the DNA is TGTGCCAGCTTCGGGTCTTGGTACGAGCAGTACTTC.

This clone was recorded a few times. The chain employs TRBV7-9 and TRBJ2-7; 7 positions match TRBD1. The ends lost 7 bases at V and 2 bases at J; junction bases unmatched: 11. The CDR3 has 15 residues. Germline V gene sequence: CDR1 SEHNR, CDR2 FQNEAQ (reference sequence). The CDR3 bases are TGTGCCAGCACCGATCTAGGGCAGGGGGCCTACGAGCAGTACTTC. Protein product: CASTDLGQGAYEQYF.

This clone was seen only a few times. The chain combines TRBV29-1 with TRBJ2-3; D not certain. The CDR3 is 13 amino acids. CDR1 is SQVTM and CDR2 is ANQGSEA in the germline V gene. Between the trimmed V and J ends, which lost 7 bases and 3 bases, there was a span of 14 bases. CDR3 nucleotide sequence: TGCAGCGGTCCTCGAGTAGGGACAGATACGCAGTATTTT. Protein sequence: CSGPRVGTDTQYF.